Below, one TCR beta chain is given with its context. The target of this receptor is not known. No much larger clone is present one base from it, and per-base qualities are unavailable. The data originate from a study of vaccination effects on CD4 cells after COVID-19 (dated by TCRdb to 2021 to 2024). About the study as a whole: Each participant got two doses of an mRNA SARS-CoV-2 vaccine, either BNT162b2 or mRNA-1273. In both COVID-19 convalescent patients and infection-naive vaccine recipients, the study compared SARS-CoV-2 spike-specific CD4+ TCR repertoires from before mRNA vaccination with those from after it. Altogether, around 9 COVID-19 convalescent patients and 4 SARS-CoV-2-naive healthy vaccine recipients made up the full study. The Oncomine TCR Beta short-read assay on an Illumina iSeq 100 was used to sequence cultures from other donors in the study. General study outcomes and caveats: Limitations of the study were the small number of convalescent patients and the absence of early post-infection timepoints. Clones induced by infection and clones induced by vaccination both contracted markedly at late timepoints after vaccination, which fits with T cell responses waning over time. In healthy vaccine recipients, vaccine-induced clones were almost all SARS-CoV-2 mono-reactive, with only 1 of 255 cross-reactive with common cold coronaviruses.

Library prep was done by the immunoSEQ multiplex PCR assay. DNA from the cultured, isolated CD4+ T cells was subjected to TCR beta CDR3 sequencing. Regarding the original processing steps: The analysis removed non-productive TCR sequences, trimmed reads to the CDR3 region, and retained only CDR3s that were 7 or more amino acids long. The MANAFEST web app was used to pick out antigen-specific clonotypes by comparing their expansion in peptide wells with that in reference cultures. For clones to be considered positive, expansion at FDR<0.05 versus reference and all other wells, an odds ratio above 5, and a frequency above 0.1% in two replicate wells were required. A clonotype was defined as cross-reactive if the clonotype was significantly expanded both in SARS-CoV-2 spike wells and in at least one common cold coronavirus spike condition. Levenshtein distance calculated with the stringdist R package was used to assess CDR3 similarity, and unrooted trees were constructed with ape in R 3.6.1. In its TCRdb copy, this immuneACCESS table keeps in-frame sequences only and misses some clones. Where compared with another copy, unresolved V genes explain less than half of these, and the others have no known cause. V and J calls and clone size come straight from that table; D and trimming were deduced from the DNA. Within this sample are 35,000 to 40,000 clones, with about 70% of them counted one time only. Just under 15% of the sample is taken by the ten largest.

In the ViraFEST assay, PBMC were stimulated with viral peptide pools, and TCR sequencing was then used to find antigen-specific CD4+ T cell clonotypes based on their expansion. After 10 days of culture, CD4+ T cells were isolated with the EasySep CD4+ T cell isolation kit. None of the healthy vaccine recipients had a prior SARS-CoV-2 infection, which was confirmed by nucleocapsid antibody tests that came back negative both before and after vaccination. Two million PBMC per well were cultured in IMDM with roughly 5% human AB serum, 9 to 10 IU/ml IL-2 and gentamicin, plus 10 ug/ml peptides. On days 3 and 7, half of the culture medium was replaced with fresh IL-2-containing medium. Unless noted otherwise, every peptide stimulation condition was cultured in triplicate wells. PBMC were separated from whole blood using Ficoll-Paque Plus gradient centrifugation and were then either cryopreserved at -140C or used fresh. The spike proteins of SARS-CoV-2 and of the common cold coronaviruses HCoV-NL63, HCoV-OC43 and HCoV-229E were spanned by overlapping peptide pools. Genomic DNA was extracted from cultured CD4+ T cells with the QIAamp micro DNA kit.

Reading from cysteine to phenylalanine, the CDR3 counts 15 amino acids. Only the CDR3 region is kept as DNA, spanning 45 bases read in frame from base 1. Trimming costs V 1 base and J 4 bases, and their ends lie 13 bases apart. The germline V gene gives CDR1 as SGHTA and CDR2 as FQGNSA. The receptor's source is a human donor who received a COVID-19 vaccine. The material was CD4+ T cells from PBMCs cultured with HCoV-OC43 spike peptides, obtained before COVID-19 vaccination. The cell subset or site label, read with the paper, signifies: HCoV-OC43 spike overlapping peptide pool stimulation. The sequence is built from TRBV7-2 and TRBJ1-2, with no confidently assigned D gene. The nucleotide sequence reads TGTGCCAGCAGCTTAGACGGAGCCGCAGGCTATGGCTACACCTTC. It translates to CASSLDGAAGYGYTF.